This T cell receptor beta chain came from a study of regulatory T cells in long-lasting Graves disease. Regarding the study as a whole: It was in persistent disease that TRBV28, TRBJ1-2 and TRBJ2-5 were favored.

As for time point: newly diagnosed GD, antithyroid drugs for less than 3 months. Isolated PBMC RNA provided the starting material for the TCR library. As concerns this clonotype: Its antigen is currently unknown.

The TCR beta library used iRepertoire HTBI primers with Arm-PCR amplification of CDR3. Each CDR3 protein is one row after TCRdb ran MiXCR on the multiplex PCR reads. The sample holds 530,000 or so distinct CDR3 sequences, roughly 14% seen once. V was pared by 7 bases and J by 4 bases, with 14 bases between. Germline CDR1 DFQATT, CDR2 SNEGSKA (reference sequence). The CDR3 spans 12 residues. Another study also made use of these data, one on T cells in Graves' hyperthyroidism and ophthalmopathy. That report notes: Ophthalmopathy and stable hyperthyroidism were told apart by a 13 V-J model.

The sample here was peripheral blood mononuclear cells (PBMCs), taken at new diagnosis, from a patient treated with antithyroid drugs. This sequence was found in a young man with Graves disease. The V and J genes are TRBV20-1 and TRBJ2-7; D might be TRBD1 or TRBD2, each matching 5 bases. The CDR3: CSVSGTIYEQYF. The CDR3 DNA reads TGCAGTGTATCCGGGACCATTTACGAGCAGTACTTC.